Shown below are 24 T cell receptor beta chains from a single sample sequenced in a study of T cell repertoires in cytomegalovirus infection. Each CDR3 protein is one row after TCRdb ran MiXCR on the reads. The repertoire has just under 300,000 distinct CDR3 sequences, about 8.8% of them found once; the top ten carry around 2.6%. Source material: PBMCs. The receptor set was obtained from a human donor in good health (CMV status not recorded). Some clones in this sample may be carry-over from other donors' samples.

This clonotype has a count of ten or more. The chain couples TRBV7-9 to TRBJ1-6; TRBD1 agrees at 7 bases. After removal of 4 bases from V and 9 bases from J, the junction contained 6 bases not matched to a gene. This CDR3 is built from 14 residues. Germline V lookup: CDR1 SEHNR, CDR2 FQNEAQ (reference sequence). The CDR3 bases are TGTGCCAGCAGCTCGGGAGGGGGCCGTTCACCCCTCCACTTT. Protein product: CASSSGGGRSPLHF.

V is TRBV29-1 and J is TRBJ1-5, with D perhaps matching TRBD1 (5 bases). Between the trimmed V and J ends, which lost 0 bases and 9 bases, there was a span of 12 bases. Germline lookup yields CDR1 SQVTM and CDR2 ANQGSEA. This CDR3 has 13 amino acids. This CDR3 reads CSVEDRGVGPQHF. CDR3 coding DNA: TGCAGCGTTGAAGATCGGGGGGTAGGGCCCCAGCATTTT. Drawing the rest from reference TRBV29-1 and TRBJ1-5, the complete variable domain is SAVISQKPSRDICQRGTSLTIQCQVDSQVTMMFWYRQQPGQSLTLIATANQGSEATYESGFVIDKFPISRPNLTFSTLTVSNMSPEDSSIYLCSVEDRGVGPQHFGDGTRLSIL.

The V and J genes are TRBV11-3 and TRBJ2-7; 7 positions match TRBD2. Trimming removed 1 base from V and 4 bases from J; junction bases left unmatched: 10. The CDR3 extends over 16 amino acids. The V gene's germline CDR1 is SGHNT and CDR2 YENEEA. The CDR3 spells CASSLAPQGGGYEQYF. As DNA, the CDR3 is TGTGCCAGCAGCTTAGCCCCCCAGGGCGGGGGATACGAGCAGTACTTC.

Details on this clonotype: A single base separates this from a much larger clone, so it may be a read error. The chain couples TRBV15 to TRBJ1-1; TRBD1 is a possible D gene (5 bases). Deletions cut 2 bases from V and 1 base from J, with 11 bases between. CDR3 length: 15 residues. Germline V gene sequence: CDR1 LNHNV, CDR2 YYDKDF (reference sequence). CDR3 sequence (DNA): TGTGCCACCAGCAGACCCGTGACAGAGAACACTGAAGCTTTCTTT. This translates into CATSRPVTENTEAFF.

In its sample, this clonotype was seen many times. This chain uses TRBV7-8 with TRBJ1-1; 8 nucleotides align to TRBD1. Germline loops: CDR1 SGHVS, CDR2 FQNEAQ. This CDR3 has 14 amino acids. J gave up 7 bases and V 8 bases, and 12 bases lay outside the gene matches. The CDR3 loop is CASFPVDRGFEAFF. The CDR3 nucleotides read TGTGCCAGCTTCCCGGTCGACAGGGGATTTGAAGCTTTCTTT.

This rearrangement joins TRBV20-1 to TRBJ2-2, with 15 bases that match TRBD2. The J segment lost 6 bases and the V segment lost 5 bases, leaving 1 base of the junction unmatched. Germline CDR1 DFQATT, CDR2 SNEGSKA (reference sequence). The CDR3 is 14 residues long. For the CDR3, the DNA is TGCAGTGCTCGGACTAGCGGGGGGGCCGGGGAGCTGTTTTTT. Translation gives CSARTSGGAGELFF.

In its sample, this clonotype was seen many times. The chain is built from TRBV19 and TRBJ1-1, with D unresolved. The V gene's germline CDR1 is LNHDA and CDR2 SQIVND (reference sequence). Trimming took 7 bases from V and 1 from J, leaving 13 bases between them. The CDR3 length is 14 residues. CDR3 sequence (DNA): TGTGCCAGTACCTCGGCCCGGCAGAACACTGAAGCTTTCTTT. Translating gives CASTSARQNTEAFF.

This clonotype came up a few times. The chain joins TRBV20-1 to TRBJ1-2; D is unresolved. The CDR3 has 10 residues. Looked up from germline, CDR1 is DFQATT and CDR2 is SNEGSKA (reference sequence). V was clipped by 3 bases and J by 8 bases, with 7 bases between them. The CDR3 DNA reads TGCAGTGCTAGGTGGAGGGGCTACACCTTC. Residues: CSARWRGYTF.

This clonotype was observed a few times. This rearrangement joins TRBV6-5 to TRBJ1-6; the match to TRBD1 covers 7 bases. The trim removed 6 bases at V and 10 bases at J, leaving 12 bases unmatched. CDR3 length: 15 amino acids. Germline assignment: CDR1 MNHEY and CDR2 SVGAGI. This chain's CDR3 is CASRNWTGLFSPLHF. CDR3 DNA sequence: TGTGCCAGCAGGAACTGGACAGGTCTTTTCTCACCCCTCCACTTT.

V and J are TRBV10-3 and TRBJ2-6, with D possibly being TRBD1 (5 bases). Trimming shortened V by 4 bases and J by 1 base, and 11 bases separated the two germline ends. There are 16 residues in the CDR3. CDR1 is ENHRY and CDR2 is SYGVKD in the germline V gene. The CDR3 nucleotides read TGTGCCATCAGTGCAGGCAGGGAATCTGGGGCCAACGTCCTGACTTTC. Translation: CAISAGRESGANVLTF.

This clonotype was found many times. The V call is TRBV6-6, the J call TRBJ2-7; D is undetermined. There are 13 residues in the CDR3. Trimming shortened V by 2 bases and J by 6 bases, and 11 bases separated the two germline ends. Germline CDR1 reads MNHNY; CDR2 reads SVGAGI (reference sequence). CDR3 nucleotides: TGTGCCAGCAGTTACGGTACCTTACTCGAGCAGTACGTC. Translated: CASSYGTLLEQYV.

The V gene is TRBV12-3 or TRBV12-4, the J gene TRBJ2-1; maybe TRBD2 (6 bases). The CDR3 runs to 15 residues. V gave up 3 bases and J gave up 5 bases, with 14 bases separating them. CDR3 nucleotide sequence: TGTGCCAGCAGTTTTTCGGATAGCGGTAACAATGAGCAGTTCTTC. This translates into CASSFSDSGNNEQFF.

This clonotype was seen repeatedly, ten times or more. The chain recombines TRBV19 with TRBJ1-2; D gene ambiguous. The CDR3 extends over 12 amino acids. Germline V CDR1 and CDR2: LNHDA, SQIVND (reference sequence). Trimming removed 5 bases at V and 3 bases at J, with 7 bases between. This chain's CDR3 is CASSGTDYGYTF. CDR3 bases: TGTGCCAGTAGTGGAACAGACTATGGCTACACCTTC.

The chain is built from TRBV28 and TRBJ2-2, with TRBD1 matching over 10 bases. CDR3 length equals 14 residues. V lost 6 bases and J lost 7; bases outside the gene matches: 5. Per germline, CDR1 MDHEN and CDR2 SYDVKM. The CDR3 DNA reads TGTGCCAGCAGCCGACAGGGGGCAGTCGGGGAGCTGTTTTTT. Translation gives CASSRQGAVGELFF.

This clonotype has at least ten counts. CDR3 residues: CASSLTSGESYTF. CDR3 nucleotide sequence: TGTGCCAGCAGCTTAACGTCAGGGGAGAGCTACACCTTC. V usage is TRBV7-3 and J usage is TRBJ1-2, with D perhaps matching TRBD1 (6 bases). Germline CDR1 reads SGHTA; CDR2 reads FQGTGA. The length of the CDR3 is 13 residues. Trimming stripped 0 bases from V and 9 bases from J, with 11 bases between. Together with reference TRBV7-3 and TRBJ1-2, the CDR3 gives the full variable domain: GAGVSQTPSNKVTEKGKYVELRCDPISGHTALYWYRQSLGQGPEFLIYFQGTGAADDSGLPNDRFFAVRPEGSVSTLKIQRTERGDSAVYLCASSLTSGESYTFGSGTRLTVV.

This clonotype has a count of ten or more. The J gene is TRBJ1-6, the V gene TRBV19; D remains ambiguous. Germline assignment: CDR1 LNHDA and CDR2 SQIVND (reference sequence). The CDR3 is made up of 15 amino acids. V lost 3 bases, J lost 5 bases, and 11 bases lay in between. The CDR3: CASSIQDKNNSPLHF. DNA for the CDR3: TGTGCCAGTAGTATCCAGGATAAAAATAATTCACCCCTCCACTTT.

This clonotype was seen at least ten times. The chain has TRBV2 and TRBJ2-2; D is uncertain. V gave up 2 bases and J gave up 4 bases, with 11 bases separating them. Germline V gene lookup returns CDR1 SNHLY and CDR2 FYNNEI. The CDR3 length is 15 residues. CDR3 region: CASSENGHSTGELFF. DNA for the CDR3: TGTGCCAGCAGTGAAAACGGGCATAGCACCGGGGAGCTGTTTTTT.

Only a few counts were recorded for this clonotype. This CDR3 is CSASKGRGYQETQYF. The CDR3 region has the DNA TGCAGTGCTAGCAAAGGGAGAGGGTACCAAGAGACCCAGTACTTC. The V gene is TRBV20-1, the J gene TRBJ2-5; TRBD2 is a possible D gene (5 bases). Germline V CDR1 and CDR2: DFQATT, SNEGSKA (reference sequence). Trimming pared 3 bases from V and 0 bases from J, leaving 14 bases between. The CDR3 extends over 15 amino acids.

This clonotype was observed at least ten times. This rearrangement joins TRBV5-1 to TRBJ1-1, with 12 bases lining up with TRBD1. Germline CDR1 and CDR2: SGHRS and YFSETQ. V lost 0 bases and J lost 2; bases outside the gene matches: 2. This CDR3 contains 16 residues. The CDR3 protein is CASSLVGQGANTEAFF. CDR3 nucleotides: TGCGCCAGCAGCTTGGTGGGACAGGGGGCCAACACTGAAGCTTTCTTT.

At least ten counts were recorded for this clonotype. The chain joins TRBV9 to TRBJ2-3, with 10 bases fitting TRBD1. V was pared by 0 bases and J by 3 bases, with 4 bases of the junction left unmatched. The CDR3 contains 16 residues. Germline V gives CDR1 SGDLS, CDR2 YYNGEE. CDR3 residues: CASSVGDRGRTDTQYF. The CDR3 region has the DNA TGTGCCAGCAGCGTAGGAGACAGGGGGCGGACAGATACGCAGTATTTT.

This sequence joins TRBV20-1 and TRBJ2-1; D is undetermined. The CDR3 consists of 12 residues. CDR1 and CDR2 (germline): DFQATT, SNEGSKA (reference sequence). V lost 3 bases to trimming and J lost 8 bases, with 11 bases between them. CDR3 in DNA: TGCAGTGCTAGCGCGAGCGTTGATGAGCAGTTCTTC. Protein product: CSASASVDEQFF.

The genes are TRBV7-6 and TRBJ2-7, with no clear D. CDR1 is SGHVS, CDR2 FNYEAQ, per germline. The CDR3 is 12 residues long. Trimming pared 5 bases from V and 7 bases from J, leaving 12 bases between. The CDR3 loop is CASSPGPGEQYF. The CDR3 region has the DNA TGTGCCAGCAGCCCCGGTCCCGGGGAGCAGTACTTC.

The chain uses TRBV6-4 and TRBJ1-1, with D possibly being TRBD1 (5 bases). The CDR3 contains 15 residues. The germline gives CDR1 MRHNA, CDR2 SNTAGT. V lost 2 bases and J 4 bases, leaving 14 bases between the germline ends. The CDR3 region is CASSDSTGTSTEAFF. DNA for the CDR3: TGTGCCAGCAGTGACAGCACGGGGACGAGCACTGAAGCTTTCTTT.

This clonotype was seen a few times. The CDR3 is CAWSENAGGNTEAFF. For the CDR3, the DNA is TGTGCCTGGAGTGAGAACGCGGGAGGGAACACTGAAGCTTTCTTT. The chain recombines TRBV30 with TRBJ1-1; D unresolved. This CDR3 is built from 15 residues. CDR1 GTSNPN and CDR2 SVGIG come from the germline V gene (reference sequence). The V gene lost 1 base and the J gene lost 1 base, with 13 bases spanning the gap.